Below are 23 T cell receptor beta chains sequenced from a single sample in a study of technical replicates of blood from a handful of donors. TCRdb's copy holds only in-frame clones and misses some; the assay was immunoSEQ multiplex PCR. The sample lists more than 65,000 clones, more than 90% occurring once. The specimen sequenced was T cells isolated from PBMCs. These receptors were collected from a human donor in good health.

V usage is TRBV7-2 and J usage is TRBJ1-5; D gene unclear. The V gene lost 2 bases and the J gene lost 9 bases, with 17 bases spanning the gap. The germline gives CDR1 SGHTA, CDR2 FQGNSA. The CDR3 runs 15 residues. The CDR3 DNA sequence: TGTGCCAGCAGCTTATTGCCGTCACCCCAACTGCCCCAGCATTTT. The encoded protein is CASSLLPSPQLPQHF.

The chain has TRBV7-8 and TRBJ1-4, with 9 positions matching TRBD1. The CDR3 sequence is 18 residues long. J gave up 2 bases and V 2 bases, and 9 bases lay outside the gene matches. Germline lookup yields CDR1 SGHVS and CDR2 FQNEAQ. The CDR3 DNA follows: TGTGCCAGCAGCTTACCCACGGGACAGGGTATGACTAATGAAAAACTGTTTTTT. Protein product: CASSLPTGQGMTNEKLFF.

This clone came up a few times. This rearrangement joins TRBV19 to TRBJ1-5; no clear D gene. The V gene lost 3 bases and the J gene lost 3 bases, with 9 bases spanning the gap. CDR3 length: 14 amino acids. Germline CDR1 and CDR2: LNHDA and SQIVND (reference sequence). The CDR3 nucleotides read TGTGCCAGTAGTATTGTTTCCCTCAATCAGCCCCAGCATTTT. The encoded protein is CASSIVSLNQPQHF.

The chain joins TRBV9 to TRBJ2-7, with D hard to call. The CDR3 sequence is 12 residues long. Per germline, CDR1 SGDLS and CDR2 YYNGEE. The V gene lost 3 bases and the J gene lost 4 bases, with 8 bases spanning the gap. CDR3 in DNA: TGTGCCAGCAGCGCCAAGGAGTACGAGCAGTACTTC. It specifies CASSAKEYEQYF.

The chain recombines TRBV10-3 with TRBJ2-7; perhaps TRBD2 as D (5 bases). The CDR3 spans 13 residues. The germline V gene has CDR1 ENHRY and CDR2 SYGVKD. Trimming took off 3 bases at V and 3 bases at J, with 9 bases between the two ends. The CDR3 nucleotides read TGTGCCATCAGTGAAGGACTCCGCTACGAGCAGTACTTC. It specifies CAISEGLRYEQYF.

V and J are TRBV10-3 and TRBJ2-1; possible D gene TRBD1, 5 bases. V lost 3 bases, J lost 2 bases, and 8 bases lay in between. Germline lookup yields CDR1 ENHRY and CDR2 SYGVKD. The CDR3 contains 14 residues. CDR3 loop: CAISDEGAYNEQFF. The CDR3, as DNA: TGTGCCATCAGTGACGAAGGGGCCTACAATGAGCAGTTCTTC.

The chain has TRBV6-5 and TRBJ1-2; possibly TRBD1 for D (6 bases). Trimming left V 5 bases short and J 2 bases short, with 9 bases between. This CDR3 is built from 13 residues. The germline V gene encodes CDR1 MNHEY and CDR2 SVGAGI. The CDR3 loop is CASSRDRNYGYTF. CDR3 sequence (DNA): TGTGCCAGCAGTCGAGACAGGAACTATGGCTACACCTTC.

The chain joins TRBV6-1 to TRBJ1-1; D gene unclear. V lost 1 base to trimming and J lost 1 base, with 7 bases between them. Germline V CDR1 and CDR2: MNHNS, SASEGT. This CDR3 has 14 amino acids. CDR3 nucleotide sequence: TGTGCCAGCAGTGAAGGTGCAGGGAACACTGAAGCTTTCTTT. Its protein product is CASSEGAGNTEAFF.

J is TRBJ2-7 and V is TRBV1; the table's TRBD1 call for D was not verified on the DNA. TRBV1 has pseudogene status. CDR3 size: 12 residues. CDR3 in amino acids: CTGPGQGVEQYF. In DNA, the CDR3 is TGCACCGGCCCCGGACAGGGCGTCGAGCAGTACTTC.

The genes are TRBV30 and TRBJ2-3; unclear D gene. Germline V gene data show CDR1 as GTSNPN and CDR2 as SVGIG (reference sequence). The CDR3 runs 11 residues. Trimming cost V 4 bases and J 4 bases, with 6 bases left between them. The chain's CDR3 is CAWTPADTQYF. DNA of the CDR3: TGTGCCTGGACCCCGGCAGATACGCAGTATTTT.

The chain is built from TRBV6-1 and TRBJ1-1; 9 nucleotides agree with TRBD1. Trimming removed 1 base from V and 4 bases from J; junction bases left unmatched: 4. The germline V gene has CDR1 MNHNS and CDR2 SASEGT. The CDR3 is 15 amino acids. The CDR3: CASSEVGQGSTEAFF. The DNA for the CDR3 is TGTGCCAGCAGTGAAGTGGGACAGGGTAGCACTGAAGCTTTCTTT.

The rearrangement uses TRBV14 and TRBJ1-2, with a possible D match to TRBD1 (5 bases). CDR3 length: 14 amino acids. Germline V gene sequence: CDR1 SGHDN, CDR2 FVKESK. Trimming stripped 0 bases from V and 4 bases from J, with 9 bases between. The CDR3 DNA is TGTGCCAGCAGCCAAGATCGACAGAGCTATGGCTACACCTTC. It specifies CASSQDRQSYGYTF.

J is TRBJ2-7 and V is TRBV10-2; TRBD2 matches 10 bases. The CDR3 consists of 13 residues. Germline V gene lookup returns CDR1 WSHSY and CDR2 SAAADI. V lost 8 bases and J lost 5; bases outside the gene matches: 6. This CDR3 reads CASFGLAEDEQYF. The CDR3 DNA reads as TGCGCCAGCTTCGGACTAGCGGAGGACGAGCAGTACTTC.

The gene calls are TRBV9 and TRBJ1-1, with TRBD1 as a possible D gene (5 bases). In germline, CDR1 is SGDLS, CDR2 YYNGEE. Trimming took 5 bases from V and 5 from J, leaving 13 bases between them. The CDR3 is made up of 13 amino acids. The CDR3: CASSSQDRTEAFF. CDR3 bases: TGTGCCAGCAGTTCACAGGATCGGACTGAAGCTTTCTTT.

This chain links TRBV28 with TRBJ2-7; 10 nucleotides line up with TRBD1. From germline, CDR1 is MDHEN and CDR2 SYDVKM. V trimming: 8 bases; J trimming: 2 bases; junction bases outside the gene matches: 3. CDR3 length equals 13 residues. CDR3 in DNA: TGTGCCAGCGTGGACAGGGGGGCCTACGAGCAGTACTTC. Its protein is CASVDRGAYEQYF.

The chain is built from TRBV7-9 and TRBJ2-1; D is ambiguous. Looked up from germline, CDR1 is SEHNR and CDR2 is FQNEAQ (reference sequence). V shed 0 bases and J shed 5 bases, with 8 bases lying between them. The length of the CDR3 is 14 residues. The CDR3 is CASSLALENNEQFF. Written as DNA, the CDR3 is TGTGCCAGCAGCTTAGCTTTGGAGAACAATGAGCAGTTCTTC.

The rearrangement joins TRBV28 to TRBJ2-2; D is undetermined. Trimming cost V 1 base and J 1 base, with 4 bases left between them. The CDR3 has 14 residues. Germline V gives CDR1 MDHEN, CDR2 SYDVKM. The CDR3 reads CASSLSLNTGELFF. The DNA for the CDR3 is TGTGCCAGCAGTTTATCATTGAACACCGGGGAGCTGTTTTTT.

V usage is TRBV7-2 and J usage is TRBJ1-2; D is undetermined. CDR3 size: 14 residues. V lost 5 bases and J 3 bases, leaving 13 bases between the germline ends. CDR1 is SGHTA and CDR2 is FQGNSA in the germline V gene. As DNA, the CDR3 is TGTGCCAGCAGCGTGAGGCACGGAGACTATGGCTACACCTTC. This gives the protein CASSVRHGDYGYTF.

The rearrangement links TRBV5-1 to TRBJ2-1; 10 bases are shared with TRBD2. The CDR3 sequence is 15 residues long. Germline V gene data show CDR1 as SGHRS and CDR2 as YFSETQ. V was pared by 4 bases and J by 9 bases, with 10 bases of the junction left unmatched. CDR3 amino acids: CASSLGLAEPSEQFF. The CDR3 coding sequence is TGCGCCAGCAGCCTAGGACTAGCGGAGCCGAGTGAGCAGTTCTTC.

V usage is TRBV6-1 and J usage is TRBJ2-1; a weak D match, TRBD2 (6 bases). V was clipped by 0 bases and J by 1 base, with 10 bases between them. The CDR3 covers 16 residues. Germline V gene data show CDR1 as MNHNS and CDR2 as SASEGT. The CDR3 is CASSEARLGSYNEQFF. DNA of the CDR3: TGTGCCAGCAGTGAAGCGCGACTAGGTTCCTACAATGAGCAGTTCTTC.

J is TRBJ1-1 and V is TRBV7-9; D ambiguous. CDR1 is SEHNR and CDR2 is FQNEAQ in the germline V gene (reference sequence). Trimming pared 4 bases from V and 4 bases from J, leaving 10 bases between. This CDR3 is 13 amino acids long. DNA of the CDR3: TGTGCCAGCAGCTCGGGCCGGGGCACTGAAGCTTTCTTT. Translated, it gives CASSSGRGTEAFF. Full variable domain (remainder filled in from reference TRBV7-9 and TRBJ1-1): DTGVSQNPRHKITKRGQNVTFRCDPISEHNRLYWYRQTLGQGPEFLTYFQNEAQLEKSRLLSDRFSAERPKGSFSTLEIQRTEQGDSAMYLCASSSGRGTEAFFGQGTRLTVV.

The V gene is TRBV28, the J gene TRBJ2-1, with 8 bases that match TRBD2. This CDR3 has 14 residues. After removal of 6 bases from V and 4 bases from J, the junction contained 5 bases not matched to a gene. Germline V gives CDR1 MDHEN, CDR2 SYDVKM. CDR3 coding DNA: TGTGCCAGCAGGTATAGCGGGACATACAATGAGCAGTTCTTC. It is translated as CASRYSGTYNEQFF.

The genes are TRBV15 and TRBJ1-5; D gene ambiguous. The CDR3 is 12 residues long. Trimming removed 2 bases from V and 4 bases from J, with 3 bases in between. Germline loops: CDR1 LNHNV, CDR2 YYDKDF (reference sequence). CDR3 nucleotides: TGTGCCACCAGCAGACCGAATCAGCCCCAGCATTTT. This gives the protein CATSRPNQPQHF. Full variable domain (rest looked up from reference TRBV15 and TRBJ1-5): DAMVIQNPRYQVTQFGKPVTLSCSQTLNHNVMYWYQQKSSQAPKLLFHYYDKDFNNEADTPDNFQSRRPNTSFCFLDIRSPGLGDTAMYLCATSRPNQPQHFGDGTRLSIL.